What follows are 19 T cell receptor beta chains derived from one specimen sequenced in a study of CD8 T cells in Susac syndrome. Random hexamers served to reverse transcribe roughly 0.5 to 1 ug RNA. In TCRdb, the immunoSEQ multiplex PCR reads were re-called with MiXCR into one record per CDR3 protein. The sample carries more than 110,000 distinct CDR3 sequences, 94% recorded once. Material for sequencing was CD8+ T cells from PBMCs. These receptors were collected from a human donor in good health.

This chain connects TRBV7-9 to TRBJ2-1, with unresolved D. The CDR3 covers 13 residues. Trimming stripped 4 bases from V and 9 bases from J, with 13 bases between. Germline V lookup: CDR1 SEHNR, CDR2 FQNEAQ (reference sequence). The CDR3 is CASSSHALPEQFF. CDR3 bases: TGTGCCAGCAGCTCCCACGCCCTCCCTGAGCAGTTCTTC.

J is TRBJ2-3 and V is TRBV13; 8 bases map to TRBD2. Germline CDR1 is PRHDT and CDR2 is FYEKMQ (reference sequence). Germline trimming cut 6 bases from V and 2 bases from J; bases unmatched to any gene: 7. The length of the CDR3 is 15 residues. CDR3 residues: CASRVAGGVTDTQYF. The CDR3 bases are TGTGCCAGCAGAGTGGCGGGAGGAGTCACAGATACGCAGTATTTT.

The chain carries TRBV25-1 and TRBJ2-6; D is undetermined. CDR3 length: 16 residues. Trimming cost V 1 base and J 2 bases, with 9 bases left between them. Germline values: CDR1 MGHDK, CDR2 SYGVNS. The CDR3 DNA reads as TGTGCCAGCAGTGAATTTTCCTGGCCTGGGGCCAACGTCCTGACTTTC. This codes for CASSEFSWPGANVLTF.

The chain is built from TRBV7-6 and TRBJ1-5, with 7 bases aligning to TRBD1. CDR3 length: 15 residues. Trimming took 2 bases from V and 3 from J; bases not matched to a gene: 4. Germline CDR1 reads SGHVS; CDR2 reads FNYEAQ. The CDR3 DNA follows: TGTGCCAGCAGCTTAATAGGGGGCCACAATCAGCCCCAGCATTTT. Protein sequence: CASSLIGGHNQPQHF.

This chain joins TRBV7-2 and TRBJ1-1; a possible D gene is TRBD1 (5 bases). From germline, CDR1 is SGHTA and CDR2 FQGNSA. The CDR3 covers 18 residues. Trimming removed 1 base from V and 0 bases from J, with 18 bases in between. This CDR3 is CASSLEAAAGYMNTEAFF. CDR3 bases: TGTGCCAGCAGCTTAGAGGCCGCGGCAGGGTACATGAACACTGAAGCTTTCTTT. Variable domain in full (rest from reference TRBV7-2 and TRBJ1-1): GAGVSQSPSNKVTEKGKDVELRCDPISGHTALYWYRQSLGQGLEFLIYFQGNSAPDKSGLPSDRFSAERTGGSVSTLTIQRTQQEDSAVYLCASSLEAAAGYMNTEAFFGQGTRLTVV.

The chain joins TRBV29-1 to TRBJ2-7; 12 nucleotides line up with TRBD2. The CDR3 contains 15 residues. Germline V gives CDR1 SQVTM, CDR2 ANQGSEA. J lost 2 bases, V lost 1 base, and 3 bases had no gene match. The CDR3 protein is CSVEVASGRAYEQYF. DNA for the CDR3: TGCAGCGTTGAAGTTGCTAGCGGGAGGGCCTACGAGCAGTACTTC.

The rearrangement joins TRBV9 to TRBJ2-6; D may be TRBD2 (5 bases). This CDR3 has 15 amino acids. V dropped 3 bases and J dropped 0 bases, with 7 bases sitting between them. From germline, CDR1 is SGDLS and CDR2 YYNGEE. This CDR3 is CASSEDFSGANVLTF. The CDR3 DNA reads as TGTGCCAGCAGCGAGGACTTCTCTGGGGCCAACGTCCTGACTTTC. Combining the CDR3 with reference TRBV9 and TRBJ2-6 gives the whole variable domain DSGVTQTPKHLITATGQRVTLRCSPRSGDLSVYWYQQSLDQGLQFLIQYYNGEERAKGNILERFSAQQFPDLHSELNLSSLELGDSALYFCASSEDFSGANVLTFGAGSRLTVL.

This chain connects TRBV7-9 to TRBJ1-1; TRBD1 is a possible D gene (5 bases). Germline V gives CDR1 SEHNR, CDR2 FQNEAQ (reference sequence). V lost 5 bases to trimming and J lost 4 bases, with 14 bases between them. CDR3 length: 14 residues. The chain's CDR3 is CASSIDSVATEAFF. CDR3 DNA sequence: TGTGCCAGCAGCATAGACAGTGTTGCCACTGAAGCTTTCTTT.

The V and J genes are TRBV2 and TRBJ2-7; 8 bases are a match to TRBD2. This CDR3 is built from 13 residues. Germline CDR1 reads SNHLY; CDR2 reads FYNNEI. V was clipped by 7 bases and J by 0 bases; unmatched bases: 2. The CDR3 DNA is TGTGCCAGCACACTAGCGGCCTCCTACGAGCAGTACTTC. Its translation is CASTLAASYEQYF.

The chain couples TRBV4-3 to TRBJ2-7; D gene ambiguous. CDR1 and CDR2 (germline): LGHNA, YSLEER. The CDR3 is made up of 16 amino acids. V lost 0 bases and J lost 0, with 12 bases in between. Here the CDR3 DNA reads TGCGCCAGCAGCCAAGAAGCATACAGTAACTCCTACGAGCAGTACTTC. Amino acids: CASSQEAYSNSYEQYF.

This chain links TRBV10-3 with TRBJ2-1, with D hard to call. The length of the CDR3 is 11 residues. V lost 6 bases and J 3 bases, leaving 3 bases between the germline ends. Germline-derived CDR1 and CDR2 are ENHRY and SYGVKD. CDR3: CAIRDYNEQFF. The CDR3 region has the DNA TGTGCCATCAGGGACTACAATGAGCAGTTCTTC.

This chain uses TRBV29-1 with TRBJ2-5; perhaps TRBD1 as D (6 bases). Between the trimmed V and J ends, which lost 0 bases and 3 bases, there was a span of 14 bases. This CDR3 has 15 residues. Germline V gene data show CDR1 as SQVTM and CDR2 as ANQGSEA. The CDR3 DNA reads TGCAGCGTTGAAGAGTTCGGGGACACCGAAGAGACCCAGTACTTC. Amino acids: CSVEEFGDTEETQYF.

The gene calls are TRBV27 and TRBJ2-1; perhaps TRBD2 as D (6 bases). CDR1 is MNHEY, CDR2 SMNVEV, per germline (reference sequence). The CDR3 extends over 14 amino acids. V was shortened by 4 bases and J by 8 bases, with 15 bases between the two germline ends. The CDR3 here is CASSSRLDRDEQFF. DNA of the CDR3: TGTGCCAGCAGTTCTCGACTAGATCGGGATGAGCAGTTCTTC.

This sequence joins TRBV30 and TRBJ1-1, with D unresolved. CDR1 is GTSNPN and CDR2 is SVGIG in the germline V gene (reference sequence). Trimming stripped 4 bases from V and 0 bases from J, with 9 bases between. This CDR3 has 13 amino acids. The CDR3 sequence: CAWIGRLNTEAFF. The CDR3 region has the DNA TGTGCCTGGATAGGGCGCCTGAACACTGAAGCTTTCTTT.

The J gene is TRBJ2-3, the V gene TRBV29-1, with 12 bases fitting TRBD2. After removal of 3 bases from V and 5 bases from J, the junction contained 3 bases not matched to a gene. CDR1 is SQVTM, CDR2 ANQGSEA, per germline. This CDR3 is built from 14 residues. This CDR3 is CSVEASGRGDTQYF. DNA of the CDR3: TGCAGCGTTGAGGCTAGCGGGAGGGGAGATACGCAGTATTTT.

V usage is TRBV7-2 and J usage is TRBJ1-1, with D unresolved. The V end lost 5 bases, the J end lost 4 bases, and 14 bases lay between the germline ends. Germline V gene data show CDR1 as SGHTA and CDR2 as FQGNSA. The CDR3 spans 14 residues. CDR3 protein: CASSDYRMGTEAFF. The CDR3 DNA reads TGTGCCAGCAGCGACTACCGGATGGGCACTGAAGCTTTCTTT.

The V call is TRBV9, the J call TRBJ1-4, with a tentative D call TRBD1 (6 bases). V was pared by 0 bases and J by 0 bases, with 12 bases between. CDR3 length equals 17 residues. Germline CDR1 is SGDLS and CDR2 is YYNGEE. The CDR3 region has the DNA TGTGCCAGCAGCGTAGGCACCAGGGGTGCAACTAATGAAAAACTGTTTTTT. Its translation is CASSVGTRGATNEKLFF.

V gene TRBV7-8 combines with J gene TRBJ2-7, with D perhaps TRBD1 (6 bases). V lost 6 bases and J lost 4, with 19 bases in between. This CDR3 has 15 residues. CDR1 is SGHVS and CDR2 is FQNEAQ in the germline V gene. The CDR3 DNA sequence: TGTGCCAGCAGAGCGGACAGCCGGCCAGGTTACGAGCAGTACTTC. Translated, it gives CASRADSRPGYEQYF. Variable domain in full (rest from reference TRBV7-8 and TRBJ2-7): GAGVSQSPRYKVAKRGQDVALRCDPISGHVSLFWYQQALGQGPEFLTYFQNEAQLDKSGLPSDRFFAERPEGSVSTLKIQRTQQEDSAVYLCASRADSRPGYEQYFGPGTRLTVT.

The V call is TRBV29-1, the J call TRBJ1-1, with a possible D match to TRBD1 (6 bases). The V end lost 4 bases, the J end lost 6 bases, and 15 bases lay between the germline ends. CDR3 length: 13 amino acids. Looked up from germline, CDR1 is SQVTM and CDR2 is ANQGSEA. The CDR3 sequence is CSVGVGRGAEAFF. In nucleotides, the CDR3 is TGCAGCGTTGGTGTGGGTAGGGGGGCTGAAGCTTTCTTT.